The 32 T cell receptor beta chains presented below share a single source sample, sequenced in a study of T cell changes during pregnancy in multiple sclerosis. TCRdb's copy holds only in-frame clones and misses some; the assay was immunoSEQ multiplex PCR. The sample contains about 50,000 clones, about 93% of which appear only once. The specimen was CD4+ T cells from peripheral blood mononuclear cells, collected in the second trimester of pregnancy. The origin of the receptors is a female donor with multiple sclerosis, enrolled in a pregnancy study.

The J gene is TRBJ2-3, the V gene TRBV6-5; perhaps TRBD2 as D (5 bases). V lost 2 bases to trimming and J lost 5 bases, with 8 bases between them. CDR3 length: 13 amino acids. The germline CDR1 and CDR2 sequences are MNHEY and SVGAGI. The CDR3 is CASSYRERDTQYF. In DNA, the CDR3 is TGTGCCAGCAGTTACAGGGAGCGAGATACGCAGTATTTT.

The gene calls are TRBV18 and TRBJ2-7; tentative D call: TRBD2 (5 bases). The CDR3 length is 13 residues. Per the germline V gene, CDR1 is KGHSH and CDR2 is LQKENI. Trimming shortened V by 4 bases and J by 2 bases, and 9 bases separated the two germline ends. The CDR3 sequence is CASSRTDPYEQYF. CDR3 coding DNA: TGTGCCAGCTCACGGACTGACCCCTACGAGCAGTACTTC. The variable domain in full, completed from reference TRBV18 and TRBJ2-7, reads NAGVMQNPRHLVRRRGQEARLRCSPMKGHSHVYWYRQLPEEGLKFMVYLQKENIIDESGMPKERFSAEFPKEGPSILRIQQVVRGDSAAYFCASSRTDPYEQYFGPGTRLTVT.

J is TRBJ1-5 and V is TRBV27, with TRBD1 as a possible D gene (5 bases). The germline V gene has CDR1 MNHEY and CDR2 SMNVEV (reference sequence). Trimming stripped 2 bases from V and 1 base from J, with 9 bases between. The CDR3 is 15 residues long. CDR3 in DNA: TGTGCCAGCAGTTTACAGGGCCAGAGCAATCAGCCCCAGCATTTT. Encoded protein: CASSLQGQSNQPQHF.

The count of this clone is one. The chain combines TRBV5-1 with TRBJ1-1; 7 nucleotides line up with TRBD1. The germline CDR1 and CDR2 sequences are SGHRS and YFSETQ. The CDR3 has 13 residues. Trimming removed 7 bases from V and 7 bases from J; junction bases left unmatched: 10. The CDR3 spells CASRLEGAGEAFF. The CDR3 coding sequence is TGCGCCAGCCGATTAGAGGGGGCTGGTGAAGCTTTCTTT. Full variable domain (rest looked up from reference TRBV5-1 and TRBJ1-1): KAGVTQTPRYLIKTRGQQVTLSCSPISGHRSVSWYQQTPGQGLQFLFEYFSETQRNKGNFPGRFSGRQFSNSRSEMNVSTLELGDSALYLCASRLEGAGEAFFGQGTRLTVV.

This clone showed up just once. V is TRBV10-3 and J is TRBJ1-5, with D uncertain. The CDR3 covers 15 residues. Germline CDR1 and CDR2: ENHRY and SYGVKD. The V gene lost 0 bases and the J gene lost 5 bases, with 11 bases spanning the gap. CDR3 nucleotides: TGTGCCATCAGTGAGTCGGGAGGGTGGGATCAGCCCCAGCATTTT. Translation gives CAISESGGWDQPQHF.

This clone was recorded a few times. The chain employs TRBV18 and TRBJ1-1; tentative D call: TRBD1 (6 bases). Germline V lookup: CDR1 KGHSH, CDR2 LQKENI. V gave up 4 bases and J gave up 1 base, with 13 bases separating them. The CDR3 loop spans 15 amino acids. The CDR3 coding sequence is TGTGCCAGCTCACGATACGGGACACCGAACACTGAAGCTTTCTTT. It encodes CASSRYGTPNTEAFF. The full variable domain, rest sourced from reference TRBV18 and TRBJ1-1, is NAGVMQNPRHLVRRRGQEARLRCSPMKGHSHVYWYRQLPEEGLKFMVYLQKENIIDESGMPKERFSAEFPKEGPSILRIQQVVRGDSAAYFCASSRYGTPNTEAFFGQGTRLTVV.

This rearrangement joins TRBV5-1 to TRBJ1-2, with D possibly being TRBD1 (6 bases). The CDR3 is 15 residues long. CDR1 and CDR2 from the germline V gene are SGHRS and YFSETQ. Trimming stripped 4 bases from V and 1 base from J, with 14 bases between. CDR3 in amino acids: CASSPDRSNNYGYTF. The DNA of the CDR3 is TGCGCCAGCAGCCCCGACAGGAGTAATAACTATGGCTACACCTTC.

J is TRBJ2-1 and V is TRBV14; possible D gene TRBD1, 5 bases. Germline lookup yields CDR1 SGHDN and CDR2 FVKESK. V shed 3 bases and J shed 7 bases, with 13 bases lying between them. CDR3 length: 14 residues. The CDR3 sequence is CASSQPRGLNEQFF. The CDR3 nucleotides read TGTGCCAGCAGCCAGCCTAGGGGATTAAATGAGCAGTTCTTC.

The CDR3 region has the DNA TGTGCCAGCAGCGCGACAGGGGTATTATTCGGGGAGCTGTTTTTT. The encoded protein is CASSATGVLFGELFF. The chain uses TRBV9 and TRBJ2-2; 8 bases match TRBD1. The CDR3 is 15 residues long. Germline CDR1 reads SGDLS; CDR2 reads YYNGEE. V was clipped by 3 bases and J by 7 bases; unmatched bases: 8.

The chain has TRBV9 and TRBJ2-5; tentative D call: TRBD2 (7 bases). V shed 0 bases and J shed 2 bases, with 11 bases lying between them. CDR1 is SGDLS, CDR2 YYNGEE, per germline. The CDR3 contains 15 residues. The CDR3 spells CASSVAGGRQETQYF. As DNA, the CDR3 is TGTGCCAGCAGCGTAGCGGGGGGCAGGCAAGAGACCCAGTACTTC.

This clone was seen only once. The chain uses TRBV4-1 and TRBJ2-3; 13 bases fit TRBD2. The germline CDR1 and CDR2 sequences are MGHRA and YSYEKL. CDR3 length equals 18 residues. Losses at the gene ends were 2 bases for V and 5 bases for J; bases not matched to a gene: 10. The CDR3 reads CASSQPILAGGPGDTQYF. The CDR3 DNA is TGCGCCAGCAGCCAACCGATACTAGCGGGGGGGCCGGGAGATACGCAGTATTTT.

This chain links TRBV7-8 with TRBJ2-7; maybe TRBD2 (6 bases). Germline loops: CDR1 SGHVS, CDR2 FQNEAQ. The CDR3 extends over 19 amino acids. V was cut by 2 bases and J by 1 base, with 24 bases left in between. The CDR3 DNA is TGTGCCAGCAGCTTATCGGACGGTCACGGGAGAATTCGATCCTACGAGCAGTACTTC. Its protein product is CASSLSDGHGRIRSYEQYF.

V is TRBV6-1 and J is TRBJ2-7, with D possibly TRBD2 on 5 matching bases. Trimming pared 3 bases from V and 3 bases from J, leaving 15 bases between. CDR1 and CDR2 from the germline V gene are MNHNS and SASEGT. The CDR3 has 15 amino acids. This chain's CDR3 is CASSDEDGLYYEQYF. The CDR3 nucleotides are TGTGCCAGCAGTGACGAAGATGGACTGTACTACGAGCAGTACTTC.

The CDR3 spells CASSLKGLANEKLFF. The CDR3 coding sequence is TGTGCCAGCAGTTTAAAGGGGCTAGCTAATGAAAAACTGTTTTTT. The chain has TRBV27 and TRBJ1-4; possibly TRBD1 for D (5 bases). CDR1 is MNHEY, CDR2 SMNVEV, per germline (reference sequence). The CDR3 is 15 amino acids. Trimming cost V 2 bases and J 3 bases, with 10 bases left between them.

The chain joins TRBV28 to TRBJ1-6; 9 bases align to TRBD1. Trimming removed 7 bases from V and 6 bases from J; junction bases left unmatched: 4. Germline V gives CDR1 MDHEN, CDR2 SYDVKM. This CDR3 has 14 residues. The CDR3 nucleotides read TGTGCCAGCACGGACAGGGGTCGTAATTCACCCCTCCACTTT. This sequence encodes CASTDRGRNSPLHF.

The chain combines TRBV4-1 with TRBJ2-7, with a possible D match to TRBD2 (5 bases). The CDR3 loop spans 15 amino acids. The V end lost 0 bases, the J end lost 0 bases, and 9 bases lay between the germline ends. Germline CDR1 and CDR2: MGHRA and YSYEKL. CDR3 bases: TGCGCCAGCAGCCAAGAGGCCGGAGGCTCCTACGAGCAGTACTTC. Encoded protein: CASSQEAGGSYEQYF.

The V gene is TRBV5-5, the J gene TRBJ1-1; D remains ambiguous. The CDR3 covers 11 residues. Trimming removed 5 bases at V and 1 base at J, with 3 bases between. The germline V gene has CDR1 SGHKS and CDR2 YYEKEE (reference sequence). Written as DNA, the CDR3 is TGTGCCAGCAGGAGGAACACTGAAGCTTTCTTT. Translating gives CASRRNTEAFF.

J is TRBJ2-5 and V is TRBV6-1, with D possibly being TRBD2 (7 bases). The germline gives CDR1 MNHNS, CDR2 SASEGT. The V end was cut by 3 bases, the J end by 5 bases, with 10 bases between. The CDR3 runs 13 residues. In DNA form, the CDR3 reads TGTGCCAGCAGTGAGGGGGGGCGCGAGACCCAGTACTTC. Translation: CASSEGGRETQYF.

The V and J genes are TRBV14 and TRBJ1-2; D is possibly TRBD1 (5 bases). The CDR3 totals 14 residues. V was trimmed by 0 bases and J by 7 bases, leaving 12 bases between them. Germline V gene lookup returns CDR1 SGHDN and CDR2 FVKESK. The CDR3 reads CASSQDPRVTGYTF. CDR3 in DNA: TGTGCCAGCAGCCAAGACCCCAGGGTTACTGGCTACACCTTC. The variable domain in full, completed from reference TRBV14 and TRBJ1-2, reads EAGVTQFPSHSVIEKGQTVTLRCDPISGHDNLYWYRRVMGKEIKFLLHFVKESKQDESGMPNNRFLAERTGGTYSTLKVQPAELEDSGVYFCASSQDPRVTGYTFGSGTRLTVV.

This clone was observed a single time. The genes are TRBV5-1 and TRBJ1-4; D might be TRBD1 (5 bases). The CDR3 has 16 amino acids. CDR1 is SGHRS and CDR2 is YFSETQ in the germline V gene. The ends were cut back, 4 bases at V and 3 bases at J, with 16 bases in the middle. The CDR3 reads CASSGIGGGPNEKLFF. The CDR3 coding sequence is TGCGCCAGCAGCGGCATCGGGGGGGGTCCTAATGAAAAACTGTTTTTT.

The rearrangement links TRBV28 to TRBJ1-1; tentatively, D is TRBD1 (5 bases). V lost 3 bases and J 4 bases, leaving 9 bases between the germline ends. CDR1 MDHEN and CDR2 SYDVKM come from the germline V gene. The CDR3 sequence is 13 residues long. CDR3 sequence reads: CASSLGGSTEAFF. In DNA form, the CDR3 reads TGTGCCAGCAGTTTGGGGGGGAGCACTGAAGCTTTCTTT.

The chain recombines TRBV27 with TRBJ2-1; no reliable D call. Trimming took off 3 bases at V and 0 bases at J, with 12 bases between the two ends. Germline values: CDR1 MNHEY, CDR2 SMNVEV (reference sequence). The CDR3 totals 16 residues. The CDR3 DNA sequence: TGTGCCAGCAGTTTGTCTCGGGTCGACTCCTACAATGAGCAGTTCTTC. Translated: CASSLSRVDSYNEQFF.

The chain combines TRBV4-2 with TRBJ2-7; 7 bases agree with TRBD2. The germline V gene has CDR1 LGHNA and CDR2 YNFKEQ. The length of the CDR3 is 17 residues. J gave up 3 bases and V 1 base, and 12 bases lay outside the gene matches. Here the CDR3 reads CASSQGWGGTNFYEQYF. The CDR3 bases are TGTGCCAGCAGCCAAGGTTGGGGGGGAACAAACTTCTACGAGCAGTACTTC.

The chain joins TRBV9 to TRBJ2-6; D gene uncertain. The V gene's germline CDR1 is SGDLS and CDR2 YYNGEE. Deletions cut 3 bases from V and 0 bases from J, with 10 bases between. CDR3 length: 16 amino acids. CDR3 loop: CASSATSGSGANVLTF. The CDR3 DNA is TGTGCCAGCAGCGCCACTTCAGGCTCTGGGGCCAACGTCCTGACTTTC.

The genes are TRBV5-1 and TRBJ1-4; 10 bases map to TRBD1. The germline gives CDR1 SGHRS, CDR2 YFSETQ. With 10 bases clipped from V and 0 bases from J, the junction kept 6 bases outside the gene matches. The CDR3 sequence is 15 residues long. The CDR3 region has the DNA TGCGCCCCAGGACAGGGGGATGCAACTAATGAAAAACTGTTTTTT. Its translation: CAPGQGDATNEKLFF.

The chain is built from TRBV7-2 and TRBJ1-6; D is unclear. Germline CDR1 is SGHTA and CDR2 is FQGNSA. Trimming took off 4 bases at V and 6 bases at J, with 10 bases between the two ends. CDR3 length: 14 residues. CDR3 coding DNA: TGTGCCAGCAGCTCCCGGGTGGGTAATTCACCCCTCCACTTT. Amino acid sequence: CASSSRVGNSPLHF.

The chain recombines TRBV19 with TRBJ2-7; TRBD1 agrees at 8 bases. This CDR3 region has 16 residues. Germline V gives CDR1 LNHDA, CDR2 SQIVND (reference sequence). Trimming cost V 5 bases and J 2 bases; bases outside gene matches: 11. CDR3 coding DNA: TGTGCCAGTAGTGCAGGACAGGGCCACCGAACCTACGAGCAGTACTTC. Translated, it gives CASSAGQGHRTYEQYF.

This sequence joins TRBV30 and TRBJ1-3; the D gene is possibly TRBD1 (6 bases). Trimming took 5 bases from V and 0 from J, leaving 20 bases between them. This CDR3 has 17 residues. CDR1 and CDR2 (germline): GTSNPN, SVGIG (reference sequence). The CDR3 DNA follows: TGTGCCTGGCGGACAGCCAGTTATCCATACTCTGGAAACACCATATATTTT. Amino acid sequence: CAWRTASYPYSGNTIYF.

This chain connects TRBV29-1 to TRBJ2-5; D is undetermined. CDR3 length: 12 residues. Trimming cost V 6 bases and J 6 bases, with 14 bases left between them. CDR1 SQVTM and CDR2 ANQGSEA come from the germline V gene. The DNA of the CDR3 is TGCAGCGTATGGGCCGCAGGCCAGACCCAGTACTTC. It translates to CSVWAAGQTQYF.

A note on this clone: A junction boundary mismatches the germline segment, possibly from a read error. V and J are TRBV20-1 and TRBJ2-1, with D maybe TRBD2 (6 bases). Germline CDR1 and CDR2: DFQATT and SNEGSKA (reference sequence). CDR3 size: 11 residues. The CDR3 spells CSASIGGDRVF. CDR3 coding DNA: TGCAGTGCTAGTATCGGCGGGGATAGGGTCTTC.

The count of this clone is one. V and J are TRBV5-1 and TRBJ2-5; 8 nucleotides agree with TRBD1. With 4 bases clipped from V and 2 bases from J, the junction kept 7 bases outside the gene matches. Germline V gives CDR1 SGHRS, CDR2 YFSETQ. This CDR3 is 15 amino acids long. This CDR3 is CASSAGTGGQETQYF. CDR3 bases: TGCGCCAGCAGCGCCGGGACAGGAGGACAAGAGACCCAGTACTTC.

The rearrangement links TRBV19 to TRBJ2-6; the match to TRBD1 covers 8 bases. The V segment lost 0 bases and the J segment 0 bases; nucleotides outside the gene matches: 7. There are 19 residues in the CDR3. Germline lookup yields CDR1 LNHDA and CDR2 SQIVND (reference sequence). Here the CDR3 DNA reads TGTGCCAGTAGTATAGAGACCGGGACAGGCTTCTCTGGGGCCAACGTCCTGACTTTC. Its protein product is CASSIETGTGFSGANVLTF.